This T cell receptor beta chain was sequenced in a study of response to subunit inactivated influenza vaccine. TCRdb reanalysed the RT-PCR reads using MiXCR and keeps one entry per CDR3 protein. This sample yields about 540,000 distinct CDR3 sequences, of which roughly 23% are seen a single time; 2.5% to 3% belongs to the top ten. These records were also assigned to another study, of T cells expressing NK-cell markers. That report adds: TCR beta libraries carry UMIs added by 5'RACE template switching. Beta-chain profiling covered CD3+CD56+NKG2C+, CD3+CD56+NKG2C- and CD3+CD56-NKG2C+ sorted subsets.

The clonotype comes from a man aged 45 to 65 who received an inactivated influenza vaccine. The sample consisted of CD4+ T cells sorted from PBMCs, taken 11 to 12 days after vaccination.

In DNA form, the CDR3 reads TGTGCCAGCAGCTTAGATCTCGTCTCCTACGAGCAGTACTTC. This sequence encodes CASSLDLVSYEQYF. J is TRBJ2-7 and V is TRBV11-2; D call uncertain. Germline assignment: CDR1 SGHAT and CDR2 FQNNGV. Trimming removed 0 bases at V and 0 bases at J, with 6 bases between. This CDR3 has 14 residues.